Sequencing of this TCR beta chain was carried out in a study of identical twins. Points from the study as a whole: In zero-insertion analyses, partial confounding could arise from invariant MAIT and iNKT cells. Cord blood's abundant beta clonotypes had fewer insertions, unlike memory repertoires.

TCRdb processed the 5' RACE reads anew with MiXCR; each CDR3 protein has one entry. The sample lists some 570,000 distinct CDR3 sequences; about a fifth were seen once. All of the donors were Caucasians in good health. There are a few counts of this clonotype. Antigen specificity is unknown. The sample was also reused in another study, on yellow fever vaccine responses in identical twins.

The sample comprised CD4+ T cells sorted from blood. This sequence was found in a woman between 18 and 29 years old in good health.

The CDR3 sequence: CASSPHRAYNYEQYF. The CDR3 region has the DNA TGTGCCAGCAGTCCCCACCGGGCCTATAACTACGAGCAGTACTTC. The chain is built from TRBV28 and TRBJ2-7; D not resolved. Per germline, CDR1 MDHEN and CDR2 SYDVKM. The V end was cut by 5 bases, the J end by 3 bases, with 17 bases between. The CDR3 has 15 residues.